The sequence of this TCR beta chain was determined in a study of blood T cell repertoires in COVID-19. Study summary: The origin of the acute and convalescent COVID-19 samples was the United States, Italy and Spain. Nucleic acid was either cDNA or gDNA, and it came from T cells, B-cell-depleted T cells, or PBMCs.

V dropped 5 bases and J dropped 4 bases, with 15 bases sitting between them. Germline V gives CDR1 SGHTA, CDR2 FQGTGA. The CDR3 sequence is 16 residues long. In the authors' workflow: Quantification of nucleated cells was approximated via reference gene primer amplification. Data came from immunoSEQ multiplex PCR; TCRdb stores just in-frame clones and leaves some out. The V and J calls and clone size were taken over from that table, and D and trimming were inferred from the DNA. The data show some 190,000 clones, around 80% seen once. The receptor comes from a man in his 60s with acute or convalescent COVID-19. The rearrangement uses TRBV7-3 and TRBJ2-6; perhaps TRBD1 as D (6 bases). The sequencing sample was made of peripheral blood. The CDR3 sequence: CASSPSTGRGANVLTF. As DNA, the CDR3 is TGTGCCAGCAGCCCATCAACAGGGCGAGGGGCCAACGTCCTGACTTTC.